The 14 T cell receptor beta chains presented below share a single source sample, sequenced in a study of shared T cell receptors in the human thymus. Clones were read by immunoSEQ multiplex PCR, and TCRdb kept only the in-frame ones, dropping some. The sample contains hundreds of thousands of clones, 75% to 80% of which appear only once. This sample was also put to use in a study of human thymus T cells.

The sample comprised thymocytes. Source of these receptors: a boy younger than two with a congenital heart defect.

This clone was observed a single time. This rearrangement joins TRBV6-1 to TRBJ2-7; 9 nucleotides match TRBD1. CDR3 length: 15 amino acids. From germline, CDR1 is MNHNS and CDR2 SASEGT. Losses at the gene ends were 5 bases for V and 2 bases for J; bases not matched to a gene: 7. The CDR3 reads CASSPGDRVTYEQYF. DNA for the CDR3: TGTGCCAGCAGTCCAGGGGACAGGGTAACCTACGAGCAGTACTTC.

The V gene is TRBV4-3, the J gene TRBJ2-3, with 9 bases lining up with TRBD2. The CDR3 covers 17 residues. Germline assignment: CDR1 LGHNA and CDR2 YSLEER. With V trimmed by 1 base and J by 3 bases, 8 bases remained unmatched. CDR3 sequence (DNA): TGCGCCAGCAGCCAAGCGGTAATAGCGGGAGTGACAGATACGCAGTATTTT. Protein product: CASSQAVIAGVTDTQYF.

The V and J genes are TRBV20-1 and TRBJ2-1, with a weak D call TRBD2 (5 bases). Germline CDR1 and CDR2: DFQATT and SNEGSKA (reference sequence). The CDR3 is made up of 11 amino acids. Trimming stripped 6 bases from V and 5 bases from J, with 8 bases between. Here the CDR3 reads CSAKEDNEQFF. DNA for the CDR3: TGCAGTGCGAAGGAGGACAATGAGCAGTTCTTC.

The chain couples TRBV30 to TRBJ2-2, with D perhaps TRBD1 (7 bases). Germline-derived CDR1 and CDR2 are GTSNPN and SVGIG (reference sequence). The length of the CDR3 is 15 residues. The V gene lost 3 bases and the J gene lost 1 base, with 12 bases spanning the gap. The CDR3 bases are TGTGCCTGGAGCGCTCAGGGGGGGAACACCGGGGAGCTGTTTTTT. Protein sequence: CAWSAQGGNTGELFF.

Only a few counts were recorded for this clone. V gene TRBV2 combines with J gene TRBJ1-2; tentative D call: TRBD1 (5 bases). V lost 4 bases, J lost 7 bases, and 10 bases lay in between. This CDR3 region has 12 residues. Germline lookup yields CDR1 SNHLY and CDR2 FYNNEI. DNA of the CDR3: TGTGCCAGCAGTGGTGACAGTTTTGGCTACACCTTC. This gives the protein CASSGDSFGYTF.

The chain is built from TRBV10-1 and TRBJ2-1, with 10 bases lining up with TRBD2. Germline CDR1 reads WNHNN; CDR2 reads SYGVQD (reference sequence). CDR3 length equals 15 residues. Trimming took 4 bases from V and 6 from J; bases not matched to a gene: 6. CDR3 DNA sequence: TGCGCCAGCAGTGTCGGGCTAGCGGGAGTCAATGAGCAGTTCTTC. Its translation: CASSVGLAGVNEQFF.

The CDR3 loop reads CASSLGRSAAISYGYTF. CDR3 DNA sequence: TGTGCCAGCTCCCTAGGGAGGTCGGCGGCAATATCATATGGCTACACCTTC. The chain carries TRBV18 and TRBJ1-2; D gene unclear. Germline lookup yields CDR1 KGHSH and CDR2 LQKENI. This CDR3 has 17 amino acids. Trimming left V 6 bases short and J 5 bases short, with 25 bases between.

This chain connects TRBV4-3 to TRBJ2-1; TRBD2 aligns across 11 bases. The CDR3 loop spans 16 amino acids. The V segment lost 4 bases and the J segment 7 bases; nucleotides outside the gene matches: 9. The V gene's germline CDR1 is LGHNA and CDR2 YSLEER. The CDR3 spells CASSRTLAGERNEQFF. Here the CDR3 DNA reads TGCGCCAGCAGCCGAACACTAGCGGGAGAAAGGAATGAGCAGTTCTTC.

The chain joins TRBV4-2 to TRBJ1-2; D is uncertain. Between the trimmed V and J ends, which lost 1 base and 2 bases, there was a span of 20 bases. This CDR3 comprises 18 residues. Germline V gene data show CDR1 as LGHNA and CDR2 as YNFKEQ. The CDR3 DNA sequence: TGTGCCAGCAGCCAAGTCCACTCTAACGCAGGCAGGAACTATGGCTACACCTTC. Protein: CASSQVHSNAGRNYGYTF.

This clone was picked up a small number of times. The genes are TRBV7-9 and TRBJ2-1, with D maybe TRBD2 (6 bases). Trimming stripped 0 bases from V and 8 bases from J, with 11 bases between. The length of the CDR3 is 14 residues. Germline loops: CDR1 SEHNR, CDR2 FQNEAQ (reference sequence). CDR3 nucleotide sequence: TGTGCCAGCAGCTTAGCGCGGAGGGGCCATGAGCAGTTCTTC. Translated, it gives CASSLARRGHEQFF.

V gene TRBV9 combines with J gene TRBJ2-1; D might be TRBD2 (6 bases). Trimming took 4 bases from V and 0 from J, leaving 11 bases between them. Germline V gene sequence: CDR1 SGDLS, CDR2 YYNGEE. This CDR3 region has 15 residues. The CDR3 DNA reads as TGTGCCAGCAGCACTGGGGGGACCTCCTACAATGAGCAGTTCTTC. The encoded protein is CASSTGGTSYNEQFF. The variable domain in full, with the rest retrieved from reference TRBV9 and TRBJ2-1, is DSGVTQTPKHLITATGQRVTLRCSPRSGDLSVYWYQQSLDQGLQFLIQYYNGEERAKGNILERFSAQQFPDLHSELNLSSLELGDSALYFCASSTGGTSYNEQFFGPGTRLTVL.

The CDR3 DNA sequence: TGTGCCACCAGGGAGCTGGGAGAGACCCAGTACTTC. It yields the protein CATRELGETQYF. V and J are TRBV15 and TRBJ2-5; D gene unclear. This CDR3 is 12 amino acids long. Trimming pared 6 bases from V and 4 bases from J, leaving 9 bases between. In germline, CDR1 is LNHNV, CDR2 YYDKDF (reference sequence). The entire variable domain, with the rest obtained from reference TRBV15 and TRBJ2-5, is as follows: DAMVIQNPRYQVTQFGKPVTLSCSQTLNHNVMYWYQQKSSQAPKLLFHYYDKDFNNEADTPDNFQSRRPNTSFCFLDIRSPGLGDTAMYLCATRELGETQYFGPGTRLLVL.

V is TRBV29-1 and J is TRBJ1-2; D ambiguous. This CDR3 is 12 amino acids long. Germline V CDR1 and CDR2: SQVTM, ANQGSEA. The ends were cut back, 2 bases at V and 1 base at J, with 5 bases in the middle. The CDR3 region has the DNA TGCAGCGTTGAATCCCTTAACTATGGCTACACCTTC. Translation gives CSVESLNYGYTF.

This clone was found once. This chain connects TRBV9 to TRBJ2-7, with 7 bases fitting TRBD2. The V gene end was trimmed by 0 bases and the J gene end by 1 base; junction bases not matched to a gene: 4. The CDR3 is made up of 15 amino acids. Germline CDR1 reads SGDLS; CDR2 reads YYNGEE. The CDR3 spells CASSVDEGGSYEQYF. The CDR3, as DNA: TGTGCCAGCAGCGTAGATGAGGGAGGGTCCTACGAGCAGTACTTC. Full variable domain (missing parts from reference TRBV9 and TRBJ2-7): DSGVTQTPKHLITATGQRVTLRCSPRSGDLSVYWYQQSLDQGLQFLIQYYNGEERAKGNILERFSAQQFPDLHSELNLSSLELGDSALYFCASSVDEGGSYEQYFGPGTRLTVT.